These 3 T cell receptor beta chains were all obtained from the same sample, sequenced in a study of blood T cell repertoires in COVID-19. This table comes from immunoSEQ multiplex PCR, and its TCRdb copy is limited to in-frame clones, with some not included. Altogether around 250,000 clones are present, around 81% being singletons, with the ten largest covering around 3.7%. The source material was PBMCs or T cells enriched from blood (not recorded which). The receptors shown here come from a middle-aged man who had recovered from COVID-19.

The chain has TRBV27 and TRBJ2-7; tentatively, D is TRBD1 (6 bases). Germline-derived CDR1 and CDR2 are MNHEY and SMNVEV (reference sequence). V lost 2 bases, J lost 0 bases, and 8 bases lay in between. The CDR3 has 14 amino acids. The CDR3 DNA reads TGTGCCAGCAGTTTACGACAGGCCTCCTACGAGCAGTACTTC. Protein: CASSLRQASYEQYF.

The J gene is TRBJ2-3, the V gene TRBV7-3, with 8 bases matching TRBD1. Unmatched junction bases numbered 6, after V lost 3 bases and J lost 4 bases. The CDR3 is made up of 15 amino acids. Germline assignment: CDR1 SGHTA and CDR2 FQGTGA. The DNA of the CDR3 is TGTGCCAGCAGCTTCCACGGACAGGGTGCAGATACGCAGTATTTT. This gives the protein CASSFHGQGADTQYF.

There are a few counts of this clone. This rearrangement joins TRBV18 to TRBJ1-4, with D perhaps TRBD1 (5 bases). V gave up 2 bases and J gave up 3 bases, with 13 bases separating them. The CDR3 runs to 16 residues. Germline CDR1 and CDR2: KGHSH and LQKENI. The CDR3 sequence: CASSPLSGNSNEKLFF. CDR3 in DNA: TGTGCCAGCTCACCATTATCAGGGAACTCTAATGAAAAACTGTTTTTT. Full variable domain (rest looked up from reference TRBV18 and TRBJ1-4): NAGVMQNPRHLVRRRGQEARLRCSPMKGHSHVYWYRQLPEEGLKFMVYLQKENIIDESGMPKERFSAEFPKEGPSILRIQQVVRGDSAAYFCASSPLSGNSNEKLFFGSGTQLSVL.